One sample yielded the 10 T cell receptor beta chains listed below, sequenced in a study of blood T cell repertoires in COVID-19. Here immunoSEQ multiplex PCR was the method, and the copy in TCRdb shows in-frame clones only, minus some. Of 250,000 to 350,000 clones in the sample, roughly 90% were seen once. Sequencing was performed on peripheral blood. The receptors come from a woman in her twenties or thirties with active or convalescent COVID-19.

V gene TRBV30 combines with J gene TRBJ2-7; TRBD2 is a possible D gene (6 bases). The CDR3 has 13 amino acids. V was clipped by 3 bases and J by 7 bases, with 16 bases between them. Germline V gene lookup returns CDR1 GTSNPN and CDR2 SVGIG (reference sequence). CDR3 sequence (DNA): TGTGCCTGGAGGGGGGGACGGAGCGGTGAGCAGTACTTC. It specifies CAWRGGRSGEQYF.

This rearrangement joins TRBV28 to TRBJ2-7, with a tentative D call TRBD2 (5 bases). CDR1 and CDR2 (germline): MDHEN, SYDVKM. This CDR3 spans 17 amino acids. V lost 1 base and J 1 base, leaving 17 bases between the germline ends. CDR3 amino acids: CASSLFTRAGGSYEQYF. CDR3 bases: TGTGCCAGCAGTTTATTCACTCGAGCAGGCGGGTCCTACGAGCAGTACTTC.

V usage is TRBV6-4 and J usage is TRBJ2-7; 9 positions agree with TRBD1. This CDR3 comprises 14 residues. Germline lookup yields CDR1 MRHNA and CDR2 SNTAGT. V was pared by 3 bases and J by 7 bases, with 7 bases of the junction left unmatched. As DNA, the CDR3 is TGTGCCAGCAGTGAGACAGGGGGAGGAAGGGAGCAGTACTTC. It yields the protein CASSETGGGREQYF.

J is TRBJ1-2 and V is TRBV19; 11 bases match TRBD1. The ends lost 1 base at V and 6 bases at J; junction bases unmatched: 13. The CDR3 loop spans 18 amino acids. The V gene's germline CDR1 is LNHDA and CDR2 SQIVND (reference sequence). The CDR3 loop reads CASSIAWDRGKVVNGYTF. Here the CDR3 DNA reads TGTGCCAGTAGTATAGCTTGGGACAGGGGGAAAGTTGTCAATGGCTACACCTTC.

The chain carries TRBV30 and TRBJ1-4, with a possible D match to TRBD1 (5 bases). CDR1 is GTSNPN and CDR2 is SVGIG in the germline V gene (reference sequence). The CDR3 covers 13 residues. Trimming removed 2 bases from V and 3 bases from J, with 7 bases in between. This CDR3 is CAWSPGPNEKLFF. The DNA for the CDR3 is TGTGCCTGGAGTCCAGGGCCTAATGAAAAACTGTTTTTT.

The chain is built from TRBV2 and TRBJ2-5; 13 bases line up with TRBD2. The CDR3 sequence is 15 residues long. The junction had 2 bases not matched to a gene; V was cut back by 7 bases and J by 0 bases. The germline V gene has CDR1 SNHLY and CDR2 FYNNEI. The CDR3 is CASTTSGGDQETQYF. CDR3 in DNA: TGTGCCAGCACCACTAGCGGGGGGGACCAAGAGACCCAGTACTTC.

The V call is TRBV19, the J call TRBJ1-4; 7 nucleotides line up with TRBD1. The ends lost 6 bases at V and 7 bases at J; junction bases unmatched: 8. CDR3 length equals 14 residues. Germline-derived CDR1 and CDR2 are LNHDA and SQIVND (reference sequence). CDR3 sequence reads: CASSQNRGGEKLFF. CDR3 in DNA: TGTGCCAGTAGCCAAAACAGGGGCGGTGAAAAACTGTTTTTT.

This rearrangement joins TRBV3-1 (or the pseudogene TRBV3-2) to TRBJ2-5; D uncertain. The length of the CDR3 is 15 residues. The V gene lost 0 bases and the J gene lost 4 bases, with 12 bases spanning the gap. The germline V gene has CDR1 LGHDT and CDR2 YNNKEL (reference sequence). The CDR3 reads CASSQEERVVETQYF. For the CDR3, the DNA is TGTGCCAGCAGCCAAGAAGAGCGAGTAGTAGAGACCCAGTACTTC.

The J gene is TRBJ2-5, the V gene TRBV28; no reliable D call. Germline CDR1 reads MDHEN; CDR2 reads SYDVKM. This CDR3 is built from 15 residues. Trimming took off 3 bases at V and 2 bases at J, with 13 bases between the two ends. CDR3 protein: CASSLRSSTQETQYF. The CDR3 region has the DNA TGTGCCAGCAGTTTGAGGTCATCAACACAAGAGACCCAGTACTTC.

This rearrangement joins TRBV12-3 or TRBV12-4 to TRBJ1-3; D gene unclear. There are 13 residues in the CDR3. V lost 7 bases to trimming and J lost 5 bases, with 12 bases between them. For the CDR3, the DNA is TGTGCCAGCACCCGGGGTGGCAGAAACACCATATATTTT. This sequence encodes CASTRGGRNTIYF.